This T cell receptor (beta chain) was found in a study of T-cell reconstitution after alpha-beta-depleted transplantation in children. This clonotype was recorded many times. Library preparation (for TCRbeta) was performed with unique molecular identifiers. MiXCR, applied by TCRdb to the PCR reads, yields one record per CDR3 protein. The table lists under 850,000 distinct CDR3 sequences, over 10% of them singletons. Trimming removed 4 bases from V and 5 bases from J, with 16 bases in between. Looked up from germline, CDR1 is SGHRS and CDR2 is YFSETQ. This CDR3 is 15 amino acids long. This specimen was PBMCs, taken before TCRalphabeta/CD19-depleted stem cell transplant. The receptor comes from a girl aged 2 to 10 with congenital amegakaryocytic thrombocytopenia, due to receive a stem cell transplant. The chain carries TRBV5-1 and TRBJ2-1; the D gene is possibly TRBD1 (5 bases). The CDR3 sequence is CASSPVRTPNNEQFF. The CDR3 DNA follows: TGCGCCAGCAGCCCGGTTCGGACACCTAACAATGAGCAGTTCTTC.